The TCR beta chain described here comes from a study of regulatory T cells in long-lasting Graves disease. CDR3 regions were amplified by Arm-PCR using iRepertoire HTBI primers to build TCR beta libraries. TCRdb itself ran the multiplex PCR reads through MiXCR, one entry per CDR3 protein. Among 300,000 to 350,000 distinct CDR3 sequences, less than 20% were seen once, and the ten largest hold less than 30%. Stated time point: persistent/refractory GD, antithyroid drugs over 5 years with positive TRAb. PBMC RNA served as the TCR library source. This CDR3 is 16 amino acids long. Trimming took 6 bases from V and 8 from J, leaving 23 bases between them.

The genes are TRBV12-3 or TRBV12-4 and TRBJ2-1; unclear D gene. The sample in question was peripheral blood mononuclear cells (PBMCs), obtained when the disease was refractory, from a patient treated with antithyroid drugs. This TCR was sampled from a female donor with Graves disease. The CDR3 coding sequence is TGTGCCAGCAGCCCCTCAGTAGCCGGGTCACACGATGAGCAGTTCTTC. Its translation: CASSPSVAGSHDEQFF.